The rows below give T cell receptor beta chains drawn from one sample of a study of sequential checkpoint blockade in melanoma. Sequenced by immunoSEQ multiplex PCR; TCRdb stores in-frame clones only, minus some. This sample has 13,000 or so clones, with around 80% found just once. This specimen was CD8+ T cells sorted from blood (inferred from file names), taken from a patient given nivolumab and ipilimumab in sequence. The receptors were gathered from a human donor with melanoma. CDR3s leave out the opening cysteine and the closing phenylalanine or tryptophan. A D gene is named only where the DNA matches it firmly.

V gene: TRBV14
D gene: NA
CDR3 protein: ASSQGLVPYEQY

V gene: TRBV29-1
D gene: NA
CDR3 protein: SVPESLEQSRANVLT

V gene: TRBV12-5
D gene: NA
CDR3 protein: ASGPEGLATYNEQF

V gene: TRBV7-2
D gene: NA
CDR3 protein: ASSREAKNIQY

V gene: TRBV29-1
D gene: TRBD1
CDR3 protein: SVETRGQTRYEQY

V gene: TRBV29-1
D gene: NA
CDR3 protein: SVEDRGQFLYGYT

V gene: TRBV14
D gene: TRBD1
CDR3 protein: ASSQVEGGQGTYNEQF

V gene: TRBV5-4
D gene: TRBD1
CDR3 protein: ASSSQGVYT

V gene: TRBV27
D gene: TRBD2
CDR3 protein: ASSPREAGVSYEQY

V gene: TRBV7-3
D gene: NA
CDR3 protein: ASSLSNFRTSPGELF

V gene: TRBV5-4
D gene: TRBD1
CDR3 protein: ASRGQGQETQY

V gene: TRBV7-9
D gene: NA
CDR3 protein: ASSTGLFYGYT

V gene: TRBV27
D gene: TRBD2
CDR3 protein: ASNPVAGGMDTQY

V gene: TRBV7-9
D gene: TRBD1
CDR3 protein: ASSYGTGIRQELF

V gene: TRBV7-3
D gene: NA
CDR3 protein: ASSEGGGNNQPQH

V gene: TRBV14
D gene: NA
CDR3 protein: ASSQEDTVTVMDTQY

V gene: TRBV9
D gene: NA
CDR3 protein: ASSVATGVGETQY

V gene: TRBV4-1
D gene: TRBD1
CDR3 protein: ASSRTGTDSYEQY

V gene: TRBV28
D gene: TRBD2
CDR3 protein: ASSLAGGQTDTQY

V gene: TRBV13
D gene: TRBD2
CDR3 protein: ASSAGGAGGRKSYEQY

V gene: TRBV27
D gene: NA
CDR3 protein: ASKNYYGYT

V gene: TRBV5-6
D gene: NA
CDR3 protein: ASSLGGRGSNQPQH

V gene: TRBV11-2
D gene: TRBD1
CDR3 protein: ASSLGRTGPYGYT

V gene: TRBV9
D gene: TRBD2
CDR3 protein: ASSVVGRAGEGTDTQY

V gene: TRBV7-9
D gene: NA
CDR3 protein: ASSLDRIGPNTEAF

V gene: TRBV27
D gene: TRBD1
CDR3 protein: ASSLGQGRYEQF

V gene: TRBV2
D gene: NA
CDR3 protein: ASSDAGIGDEQY

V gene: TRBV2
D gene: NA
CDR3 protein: ATLREGSGGYT

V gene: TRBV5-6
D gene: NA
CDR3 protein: ASSLGGGSLGEQY

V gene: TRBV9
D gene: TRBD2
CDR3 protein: ASSVGASGIYNEQF

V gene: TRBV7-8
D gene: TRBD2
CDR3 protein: ASSVVSGDSYEQY

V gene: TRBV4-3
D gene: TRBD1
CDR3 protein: ASSQEGQGRDEQY

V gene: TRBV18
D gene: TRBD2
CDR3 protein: ASSLGGDQETQY

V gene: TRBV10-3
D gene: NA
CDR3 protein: AISEAPKGELF

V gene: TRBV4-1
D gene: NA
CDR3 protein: ASSQDRARGYEQY

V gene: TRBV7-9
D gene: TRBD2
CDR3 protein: ASSTSTSGRGHTQY

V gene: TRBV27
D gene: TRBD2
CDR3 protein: ASSLIAGGSTDTQY

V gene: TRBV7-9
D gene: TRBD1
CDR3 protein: ASSLEGQGYEQY

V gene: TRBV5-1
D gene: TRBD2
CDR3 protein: ASSLFAQLAGALYNEQF

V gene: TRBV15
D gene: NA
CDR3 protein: ATSEGYEQY

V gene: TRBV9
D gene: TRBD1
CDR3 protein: ASSVGTGGEAF

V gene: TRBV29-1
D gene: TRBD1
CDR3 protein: SVEAMPGQGNYGYT

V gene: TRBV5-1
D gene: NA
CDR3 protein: ASSLSSEASQETQY

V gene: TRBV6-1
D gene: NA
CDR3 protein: ASSDRLPYEQY

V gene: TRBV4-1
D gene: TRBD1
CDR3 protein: ASSPSLTGISYEQY

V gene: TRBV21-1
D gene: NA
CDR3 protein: ASSQTVAKNIQY

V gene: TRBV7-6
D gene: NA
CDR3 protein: ASSWGPNQPQH

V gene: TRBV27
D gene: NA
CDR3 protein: ASSINNEQF

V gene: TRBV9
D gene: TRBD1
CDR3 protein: ASSSLGTGDQETQY

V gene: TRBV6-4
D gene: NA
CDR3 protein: ASSKGHTGNTGELF